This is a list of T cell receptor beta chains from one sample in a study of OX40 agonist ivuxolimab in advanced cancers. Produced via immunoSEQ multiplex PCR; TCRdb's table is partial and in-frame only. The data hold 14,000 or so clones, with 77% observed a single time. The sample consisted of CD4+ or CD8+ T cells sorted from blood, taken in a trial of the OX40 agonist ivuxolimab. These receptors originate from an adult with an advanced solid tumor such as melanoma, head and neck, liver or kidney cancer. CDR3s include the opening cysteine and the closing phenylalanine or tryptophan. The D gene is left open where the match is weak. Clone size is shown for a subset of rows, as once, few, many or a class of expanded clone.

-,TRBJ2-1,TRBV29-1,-,TGCAGCGTTGGCGCTAGTGGGGTTGAGCAGTTCTTC,CSVGASGVEQFF
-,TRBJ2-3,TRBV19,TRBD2,TGTGCCAGTAGTACTCTGGCGGGAGGGGATACGCAGTATTTT,CASSTLAGGDTQYF
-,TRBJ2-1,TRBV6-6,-,TGTGCCAGCAGTCCCCTACAGGCCTCCTACAATGAGCAGTTCTTC,CASSPLQASYNEQFF
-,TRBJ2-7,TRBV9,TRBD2,TGTGCCAGCAGCGTAGAGGCTAGCGGGGCCTACGAGCAGTACTTC,CASSVEASGAYEQYF
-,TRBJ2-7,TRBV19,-,TGTGCCAGTAGCTATGACTTATCCTACGAGCAGTACTTC,CASSYDLSYEQYF
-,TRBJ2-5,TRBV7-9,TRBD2,TGTGCCAGCAGCCCCAATAGCGGGGGCGGTCCGGAGACCCAGTACTTC,CASSPNSGGGPETQYF
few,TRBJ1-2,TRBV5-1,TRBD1,TGCGCCAGCAGCCATATGACAGGGGGCGATGGCTACACCTTC,CASSHMTGGDGYTF
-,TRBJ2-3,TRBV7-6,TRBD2,TGTGCCAGCAGCTTAGAGATAGCGGGGGGGCCAGATACGCAGTATTTT,CASSLEIAGGPDTQYF
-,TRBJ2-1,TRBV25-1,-,TGTGCCAGCAGTGAAGATTTTGGGGGATACTCCTACAATGAGCAGTTCTTC,CASSEDFGGYSYNEQFF
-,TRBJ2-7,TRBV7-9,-,TGTGCCAGCAGCCAGTCGACCTACGAGCAGTACTTC,CASSQSTYEQYF